These 16 T cell receptor beta chains were sequenced from one sample in a study of cytomegalovirus exposure and HLA in healthy donors. In the PCR, 60 Vbeta and 13 Jbeta primers were used. Sequencing was performed with immunoSEQ multiplex PCR; in TCRdb, only in-frame clones are kept and a portion is missing. This listing includes about 120,000 clones. The sequencing input was PBMCs. These receptors were taken from a man in his forties in good health and CMV-seropositive.

The genes are TRBV5-1 and TRBJ2-7, with 8 bases matching TRBD1. V lost 3 bases to trimming and J lost 6 bases; unmatched junction nucleotides: 14. There are 16 residues in the CDR3. Germline V gene lookup returns CDR1 SGHRS and CDR2 YFSETQ. DNA for the CDR3: TGCGCCAGCAGCTATAATTTCGGACAGGGCTTGGGCGAGCAGTACTTC. Translating it yields CASSYNFGQGLGEQYF. The variable domain in full, completed from reference TRBV5-1 and TRBJ2-7, reads KAGVTQTPRYLIKTRGQQVTLSCSPISGHRSVSWYQQTPGQGLQFLFEYFSETQRNKGNFPGRFSGRQFSNSRSEMNVSTLELGDSALYLCASSYNFGQGLGEQYFGPGTRLTVT.

The rearrangement uses TRBV19 and TRBJ2-3; the match to TRBD2 covers 7 bases. Looked up from germline, CDR1 is LNHDA and CDR2 is SQIVND (reference sequence). The V and J ends lost 8 bases and 2 bases, in that order; junction bases with no gene match: 4. The CDR3 has 13 residues. The CDR3 loop is CASSKRDTDTQYF. Here the CDR3 DNA reads TGTGCCAGTTCTAAGCGGGACACAGATACGCAGTATTTT.

V gene TRBV28 combines with J gene TRBJ2-7, with 10 bases lining up with TRBD1. Germline trimming cut 1 base from V and 2 bases from J; bases unmatched to any gene: 2. Looked up from germline, CDR1 is MDHEN and CDR2 is SYDVKM. This CDR3 has 15 amino acids. In DNA form, the CDR3 reads TGTGCCAGCAGTTTATCCGGGACAGGGGCCTACGAGCAGTACTTC. Encoded protein: CASSLSGTGAYEQYF. The full variable domain, completed using reference TRBV28 and TRBJ2-7, is DVKVTQSSRYLVKRTGEKVFLECVQDMDHENMFWYRQDPGLGLRLIYFSYDVKMKEKGDIPEGYSVSREKKERFSLILESASTNQTSMYLCASSLSGTGAYEQYFGPGTRLTVT.

On this clone: At one end, the junction sequence differs from germline, possibly due to a read error. This chain uses TRBV7-2 with TRBJ2-5, with 7 bases aligning to TRBD1. The CDR3 contains 15 residues. Germline V gene data show CDR1 as SGHTA and CDR2 as FQGNSA. Written as DNA, the CDR3 is TGTGCCAGCAGGTTAGGCGGACAGGCCCACCAACGAGAGGACTTC. Translation: CASRLGGQAHQREDF.

The chain is built from TRBV9 and TRBJ2-1, with D perhaps TRBD1 (5 bases). Germline assignment: CDR1 SGDLS and CDR2 YYNGEE. The CDR3 extends over 13 amino acids. The V gene lost 2 bases and the J gene lost 5 bases, with 8 bases spanning the gap. CDR3 sequence: CASSVQGNNEQFF. As DNA, the CDR3 is TGTGCCAGCAGCGTTCAGGGCAACAATGAGCAGTTCTTC.

The chain carries TRBV28 and TRBJ2-3; D ambiguous. The CDR3 covers 18 residues. CDR1 and CDR2 (germline): MDHEN, SYDVKM. The germline V and J ends were trimmed by 5 bases and 0 bases, with 21 bases remaining between them. The CDR3 is CASSPPSLRSASTDTQYF. The DNA of the CDR3 is TGTGCCAGCAGTCCTCCGAGTTTGAGGTCAGCTAGCACAGATACGCAGTATTTT.

The rearrangement uses TRBV25-1 and TRBJ2-6; D is perhaps TRBD1 (5 bases). CDR3 length: 18 residues. V dropped 3 bases and J dropped 1 base, with 16 bases sitting between them. CDR1 is MGHDK and CDR2 is SYGVNS in the germline V gene. CDR3 in DNA: TGTGCCAGCAGTGATCTCCCAGGGATTCATTCTGGGGCCAACGTCCTGACTTTC. Translated, it gives CASSDLPGIHSGANVLTF.

The chain uses TRBV9 and TRBJ2-2; tentatively, D is TRBD2 (5 bases). Germline V lookup: CDR1 SGDLS, CDR2 YYNGEE. The CDR3 length is 16 residues. V dropped 5 bases and J dropped 1 base, with 15 bases sitting between them. For the CDR3, the DNA is TGTGCCAGCAGTTTAGGGCTAGGAGGGAACACCGGGGAGCTGTTTTTT. Its protein product is CASSLGLGGNTGELFF.

This chain joins TRBV6-5 and TRBJ1-3, with D unclear. Germline V lookup: CDR1 MNHEY, CDR2 SVGAGI. The CDR3 is 14 amino acids. With 5 bases removed from V and 4 bases from J, the gap between germline ends came to 12 bases. The CDR3, as DNA: TGTGCCAGCAGTGGAGGGCGGACCGGAAACACCATATATTTT. Encoded protein: CASSGGRTGNTIYF.

The chain links TRBV25-1 to TRBJ2-1, with a possible D match to TRBD1 (6 bases). The germline V and J ends were trimmed by 3 bases and 1 base, with 13 bases remaining between them. CDR1 and CDR2 (germline): MGHDK, SYGVNS. The CDR3 runs to 16 residues. The CDR3 is CASSDAGVLSYNEQFF. In DNA, the CDR3 is TGTGCCAGCAGTGATGCAGGGGTCCTATCCTACAATGAGCAGTTCTTC. The full variable domain, rest sourced from reference TRBV25-1 and TRBJ2-1, is EADIYQTPRYLVIGTGKKITLECSQTMGHDKMYWYQQDPGMELHLIHYSYGVNSTEKGDLSSESTVSRIRTEHFPLTLESARPSHTSQYLCASSDAGVLSYNEQFFGPGTRLTVL.

V gene TRBV7-2 combines with J gene TRBJ1-2; tentatively, D is TRBD1 (5 bases). Germline values: CDR1 SGHTA, CDR2 FQGNSA. V lost 5 bases, J lost 5 bases, and 12 bases lay in between. This CDR3 spans 13 amino acids. CDR3 region: CASSRAGRYGYTF. Here the CDR3 DNA reads TGTGCCAGCAGCCGCGCGGGACGATATGGCTACACCTTC.

The chain combines TRBV7-9 with TRBJ2-1; TRBD2 aligns across 13 bases. This CDR3 is built from 16 residues. The V and J ends lost 3 bases and 6 bases, in that order; junction bases with no gene match: 5. Germline V CDR1 and CDR2: SEHNR, FQNEAQ (reference sequence). The chain's CDR3 is CASSFSTSGRANEQFF. CDR3 in DNA: TGTGCCAGCAGCTTCTCTACTAGCGGGAGGGCCAATGAGCAGTTCTTC.

This sequence joins TRBV21-1 and TRBJ2-3; the table's D call, TRBD1, was not checked against the DNA. TRBV21-1 is a known pseudogene. There are 15 residues in the CDR3. CDR3 residues: CASPERGQGEHTQYF. CDR3 DNA: TGTGCCAGCCCCGAAAGGGGGCAGGGGGAGCATACGCAGTATTTT.

As regards this clone: Germline is not matched at one junction end, which may reflect a read error. The chain couples TRBV2 to TRBJ2-3, with 11 bases aligning to TRBD2. CDR3 length equals 16 residues. Germline V lookup: CDR1 SNHLY, CDR2 FYNNEI. The CDR3, as DNA: TGTGCCAGCATTGAAGGGACTAGCGGAGGCACAGATACGCAGTATTTT. Translated, it gives CASIEGTSGGTDTQYF.

This sequence joins TRBV4-3 and TRBJ2-5, with TRBD2 matching over 10 bases. The CDR3 extends over 19 amino acids. Unmatched junction bases numbered 12, after V lost 0 bases and J lost 2 bases. Per the germline V gene, CDR1 is LGHNA and CDR2 is YSLEER. The CDR3 here is CASSQDLVRTSGYQETQYF. Written as DNA, the CDR3 is TGCGCCAGCAGCCAAGATCTCGTTAGGACTAGCGGATATCAAGAGACCCAGTACTTC.

The chain carries TRBV27 and TRBJ2-7; 7 nucleotides align to TRBD1. CDR1 and CDR2 from the germline V gene are MNHEY and SMNVEV (reference sequence). There are 14 residues in the CDR3. Trimming cost V 6 bases and J 2 bases; bases outside gene matches: 7. CDR3 residues: CASRLQGIPYEQYF. Here the CDR3 DNA reads TGTGCCAGCAGACTACAGGGGATACCCTACGAGCAGTACTTC.